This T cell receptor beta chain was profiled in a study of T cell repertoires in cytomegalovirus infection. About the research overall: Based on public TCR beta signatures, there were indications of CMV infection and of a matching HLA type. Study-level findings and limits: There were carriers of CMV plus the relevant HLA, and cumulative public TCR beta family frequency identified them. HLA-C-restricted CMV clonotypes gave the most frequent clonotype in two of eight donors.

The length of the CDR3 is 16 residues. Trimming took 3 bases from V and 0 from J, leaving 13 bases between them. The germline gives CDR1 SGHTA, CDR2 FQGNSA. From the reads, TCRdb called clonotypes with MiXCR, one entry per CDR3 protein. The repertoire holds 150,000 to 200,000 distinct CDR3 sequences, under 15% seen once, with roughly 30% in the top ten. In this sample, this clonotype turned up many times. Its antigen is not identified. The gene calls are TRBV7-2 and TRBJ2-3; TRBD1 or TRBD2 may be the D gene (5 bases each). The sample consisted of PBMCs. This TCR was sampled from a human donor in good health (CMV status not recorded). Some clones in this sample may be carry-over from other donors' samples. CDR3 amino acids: CASSFGTHLSTDTQYF. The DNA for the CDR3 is TGTGCCAGCAGCTTCGGGACCCACTTAAGCACAGATACGCAGTATTTT.